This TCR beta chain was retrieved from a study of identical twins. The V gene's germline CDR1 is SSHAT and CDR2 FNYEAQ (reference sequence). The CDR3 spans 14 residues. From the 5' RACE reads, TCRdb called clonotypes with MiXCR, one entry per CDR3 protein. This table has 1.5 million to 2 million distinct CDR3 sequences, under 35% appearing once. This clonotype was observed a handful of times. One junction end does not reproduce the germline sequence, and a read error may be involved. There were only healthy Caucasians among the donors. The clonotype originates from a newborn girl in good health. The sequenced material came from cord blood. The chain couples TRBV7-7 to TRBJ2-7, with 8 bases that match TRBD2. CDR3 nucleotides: TGTGCTAGCAGCTTAACTACTAGCGGCTACGAGCAGTACTTC. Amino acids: CASSLTTSGYEQYF.